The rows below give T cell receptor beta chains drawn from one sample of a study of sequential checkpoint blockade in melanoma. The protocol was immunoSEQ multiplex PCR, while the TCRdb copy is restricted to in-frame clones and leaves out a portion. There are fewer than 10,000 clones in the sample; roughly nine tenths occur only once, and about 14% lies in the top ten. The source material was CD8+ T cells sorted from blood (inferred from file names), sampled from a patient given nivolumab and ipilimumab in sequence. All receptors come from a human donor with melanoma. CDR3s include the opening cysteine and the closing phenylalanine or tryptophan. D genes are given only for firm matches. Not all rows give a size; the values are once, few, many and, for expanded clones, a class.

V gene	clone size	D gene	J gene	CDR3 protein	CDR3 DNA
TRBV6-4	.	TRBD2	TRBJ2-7	CASSAELAGGYEQYF	TGTGCCAGCAGTGCTGAACTAGCGGGAGGCTACGAGCAGTACTTC
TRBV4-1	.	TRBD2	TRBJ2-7	CASSQAELAGVYEQYF	TGCGCCAGCAGCCAAGCCGAACTAGCGGGAGTCTACGAGCAGTACTTC
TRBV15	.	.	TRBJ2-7	CATSRLRQSEQYF	TGTGCCACCAGCAGATTAAGACAGTCCGAGCAGTACTTC
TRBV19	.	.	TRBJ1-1	CASSISLNTEAFF	TGTGCCAGTAGTATATCTCTGAACACTGAAGCTTTCTTT
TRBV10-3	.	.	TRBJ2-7	CAISESDSYEQYF	TGTGCCATCAGTGAGTCGGACAGCTACGAGCAGTACTTC
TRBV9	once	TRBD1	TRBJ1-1	CASSVTGERPEAFF	TGTGCCAGCAGCGTAACAGGGGAGAGGCCTGAAGCTTTCTTT
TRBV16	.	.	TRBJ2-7	CASSDRSIGEQYF	TGTGCCAGCAGCGACCGGAGTATAGGCGAGCAGTACTTC
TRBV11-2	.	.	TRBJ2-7	CASSLGPGGEQYF	TGTGCCAGCAGCTTAGGTCCGGGTGGCGAGCAGTACTTC
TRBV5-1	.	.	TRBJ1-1	CASSLGRVPLNTEAFF	TGCGCCAGCAGCTTGGGGAGGGTTCCTTTGAACACTGAAGCTTTCTTT
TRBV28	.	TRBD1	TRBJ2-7	CASRSRTGEAYEQYF	TGTGCCAGCAGGTCTAGGACAGGGGAGGCCTACGAGCAGTACTTC
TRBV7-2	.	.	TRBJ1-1	CASSLSLARQLNTEAFF	TGTGCCAGCAGCTTGTCTTTAGCCCGTCAGCTGAACACTGAAGCTTTCTTT
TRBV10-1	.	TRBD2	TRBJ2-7	CASSESGRSDEQYF	TGCGCCAGCAGTGAGAGCGGGAGAAGCGACGAGCAGTACTTC
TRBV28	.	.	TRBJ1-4	CASSYGQRNEKLFF	TGTGCCAGCAGTTACGGACAGAGGAATGAAAAACTGTTTTTT
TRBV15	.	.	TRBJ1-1	CATSRDSSDEAFF	TGTGCCACCAGCAGAGATAGTAGCGATGAAGCTTTCTTT
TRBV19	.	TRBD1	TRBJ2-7	CASSITGEWYEQYF	TGTGCCAGTAGTATTACAGGGGAGTGGTACGAGCAGTACTTC